This TCR beta chain was obtained from a study of CD8 T cells in Susac syndrome. An amount of RNA that ranged from roughly 0.5 to 1 ug was reverse transcribed with random hexamers. The method of amplification for TCR beta CDR3 was immunoSEQ multiplex PCR, covering 54 Vbeta and 13 Jbeta. TCRdb re-called the immunoSEQ multiplex PCR reads with MiXCR, one entry per CDR3 protein. The sample contains over 120,000 distinct CDR3 sequences, roughly 94% of which appear only once. The T cells that were sequenced for TCR beta were CD8+ and CD4+ cells from blood. TEMRA cells were FACS-enriched and CD8+ and CD4+ T cells negatively isolated. Overall study results and limits: Acknowledgment was made by the study that its TCR sequencing and HLA analysis involved a relatively small number of individuals.

The germline V gene encodes CDR1 SSHAT and CDR2 FNYEAQ (reference sequence). This CDR3 spans 13 amino acids. The V segment lost 5 bases and the J segment 7 bases; nucleotides outside the gene matches: 3. Regarding this clonotype: The target antigen is unknown.

The chain links TRBV7-7 to TRBJ1-5; TRBD1 matches 9 bases. The clonotype originates from a human donor in good health. Input material: CD4+ T cells from PBMCs. The CDR3 region has the DNA TGTGCCAGCAGCGAGGACAGGGGACAGCCCCAGCATTTT. It is translated as CASSEDRGQPQHF.